The rows below give T cell receptor beta chains drawn from one sample of a study of T cells in Graves' hyperthyroidism and ophthalmopathy. Each CDR3 protein is one row after TCRdb ran MiXCR on the multiplex PCR reads. The sample comprises a few hundred thousand distinct CDR3 sequences, roughly an eighth of which are singletons, and 5% to 6% rests with the top ten. Sequenced: blood. These receptors all stem from a woman between 18 and 29 years old with Graves' hyperthyroidism. Each CDR3 is given with its conserved first and last residue. A D gene is named only where the DNA matches it firmly. Only some rows state a clone size, as once, few, many or a class for expanded clones.

-,TRBV20-1,many,TRBJ2-3,TGCAGTGCTGACAGTTTCACAGATACGCAGTATTTT,CSADSFTDTQYF
-,TRBV9,few,TRBJ1-1,TGTGCCAGCAGCGTTATGGACAGGAACACTGAAGCTTTCTTT,CASSVMDRNTEAFF
TRBD1,TRBV30,many,TRBJ1-2,TGTGCCTGGGCCAGGACAGGGGGGATTACGGGCTACACCTTC,CAWARTGGITGYTF
TRBD2,TRBV5-1,-,TRBJ2-7,TGCGCCAGCAGAAGGGCAGCGGGAGGGCCCGGGGAGCAGTACTTC,CASRRAAGGPGEQYF
-,TRBV5-1,many,TRBJ2-2,TGCGCCAGCAGGACCGAGAACACCGGGGAGCTGTTTTTT,CASRTENTGELFF
-,TRBV6-1,many,TRBJ1-6,TGTGCCAGCAGAGGGACTAATAATTCACCCCTCCACTTT,CASRGTNNSPLHF
-,TRBV24-1,many,TRBJ2-4,TGTGCCACCAGTGATCCAAGACAGGCCAAAAACATTCAGTACTTC,CATSDPRQAKNIQYF
-,TRBV11-1,-,TRBJ1-2,TGTGCCAGCAGCTTGCTTGGACAGAGGGGTGGAGGCTACACCTTC,CASSLLGQRGGGYTF
TRBD1,TRBV20-1,many,TRBJ2-3,TGCAGTGCTCTTCGGACAGGGGGCTCAGATACGCAGTATTTT,CSALRTGGSDTQYF
-,TRBV9,few,TRBJ1-2,TGTGCCAGCAGCGTGGCGGGGATCCATAACTATGGCTACACCTTC,CASSVAGIHNYGYTF
-,TRBV6-5,-,TRBJ2-7,TGTGCCAGCAGTTACGATCAACGCGAGCAGTACTTC,CASSYDQREQYF
TRBD1,TRBV4-1,-,TRBJ1-5,TGCGCCAGCAGCCAACAGGGGGACCGTCAGCCCCAGCATTTT,CASSQQGDRQPQHF
TRBD2,TRBV6-6,many,TRBJ2-7,TGTGCCAGCAGTTACGACCCTAGCGGGATCTACGAGCAGTACTTC,CASSYDPSGIYEQYF
TRBD1,TRBV9,few,TRBJ2-5,TGTGCCAGCAGCGTAGCTCCGGGACAGCAAGAGACCCAGTACTTC,CASSVAPGQQETQYF
-,TRBV5-1,many,TRBJ2-1,TGCGCCAGCAGCAATAGCGACATCTCCTACAATGAGCAGTTCTTC,CASSNSDISYNEQFF
-,TRBV2,-,TRBJ1-6,TGTGCCAGCAGTGGGGTAGGCCTCTATAATTCACCCCTCCACTTT,CASSGVGLYNSPLHF
-,TRBV10-1,many,TRBJ1-1,TGCGCCAGCAGTGCATTCAGGGAGAACACTGAAGCTTTCTTT,CASSAFRENTEAFF
-,TRBV5-1,many,TRBJ1-1,TGTGCCAGCAGTCTTGGGGGGGACACTGAAGCTTTCTTT,CASSLGGDTEAFF
TRBD2,TRBV28,-,TRBJ2-3,TGTGCCAGCAGTCACTACAAACTAGCGGGAGCCACCAACACAGGTACACAGTATTTT,CASSHYKLAGATNTGTQYF
-,TRBV28,many,TRBJ1-5,TGTGCCAGCAGTTTAGGTCGCGGTAGCAATCAGCCCCAGCATTTT,CASSLGRGSNQPQHF
-,TRBV11-2,-,TRBJ1-2,TGTGCCAGCAGCTCCCCGTCGGCCTTCGGCTACACCTTC,CASSSPSAFGYTF
-,TRBV10-1,-,TRBJ2-5,TGCGCCAGCAGTGAAGTACTAGGCGATTTTCGGGAGACCCAGTACTTC,CASSEVLGDFRETQYF
-,TRBV3-1,many,TRBJ1-2,TGTGCCAGCAGCCAACAAGGGTGGGGAAACTATGGCTACACCTTC,CASSQQGWGNYGYTF
-,TRBV7-9,many,TRBJ2-1,TGTGCCAGCAGCACCACTAGTTTTGAGCAGTTCTTC,CASSTTSFEQFF
TRBD1,TRBV20-1,-,TRBJ1-2,TGCAGTGCTCCACGGCAGGGGGCCAGTTATGGCTACACCTTC,CSAPRQGASYGYTF
TRBD2,TRBV28,-,TRBJ2-1,TGTGCCAGCAGGGGGGGGGGAGACGGCAATGAGCAGTTCTTC,CASRGGGDGNEQFF
TRBD1,TRBV29-1,-,TRBJ1-2,TGCAGCGTTGAAGAAACAGGGGAACCTAACTATGGCTACACCTTC,CSVEETGEPNYGYTF
-,TRBV3-1,many,TRBJ1-1,TGTGCCAGCAGCCGCCGGACGGTGAACACTGAAGCTTTCTTT,CASSRRTVNTEAFF
TRBD1,TRBV18,many,TRBJ1-5,TGTGCCAGCTCACCACCCGGGACAGACGGCAATCAGCCCCAGCATTTT,CASSPPGTDGNQPQHF
TRBD1,TRBV28,many,TRBJ1-4,TGTGCCACCCGGGGAGGGGGCGAAGAAAAACTGTTTTTT,CATRGGGEEKLFF
-,TRBV6-1,-,TRBJ2-7,TGTGCCAGCAGGGACCGGGACGGATCCTACGAGCAGTACTTC,CASRDRDGSYEQYF
TRBD2,TRBV28,few,TRBJ2-3,TGTGCCAGCACCCACGGCCCACCGGGACTAGCGGGAGTAGATACGCAGTATTTT,CASTHGPPGLAGVDTQYF
-,TRBV6-1,many,TRBJ1-1,TGTGCCAGCACGTGGGGTGGGACTGAAGCTTTCTTT,CASTWGGTEAFF
-,TRBV6-1,few,TRBJ2-2,TGTGCCAGCACCAACCAGAGGGCTAGGGGCGGCGGGGAGCTGTTTTTT,CASTNQRARGGGELFF
TRBD2,TRBV4-2,few,TRBJ2-7,TGTGCCAGCAGCCAGAGACTAGCGGGAGAGTACGAGCAGTACTTC,CASSQRLAGEYEQYF
-,TRBV6-1,-,TRBJ1-4,TGTGCCAGCAGTGAAGTGGTGCTAACTAATGAAAAACTGTTTTTT,CASSEVVLTNEKLFF
-,TRBV7-9,-,TRBJ1-2,TGTGCCAGCGGCCCTCGTCCGCCAGCTAACTATGGCTACACCTTC,CASGPRPPANYGYTF
-,TRBV7-2,-,TRBJ1-6,TGTGCCAGCAGCTTATATACAGGGAATAATTCACCCCTCCACTTT,CASSLYTGNNSPLHF
TRBD2,TRBV7-7,-,TRBJ2-2,TGTGCTAGCAGCCCGGGACTAGCGGGAGCCACCGGGGAGCTGTTTTTT,CASSPGLAGATGELFF
TRBD1,TRBV7-2,many,TRBJ2-1,TGTGCCAGCAGACAGACTACGGGACAGGGGTCCTACAATGAGCAGTTCTTC,CASRQTTGQGSYNEQFF
-,TRBV27,-,TRBJ1-1,TGTGCCAGCAGTTTGTCCAGGGGACCCACTGAAGCTTTCTTT,CASSLSRGPTEAFF
TRBD1,TRBV29-1,few,TRBJ2-6,TGCAGCGGGTGGCACGAGGGGGCCTCTGGGGCCAACGTCCTGACTTTC,CSGWHEGASGANVLTF
TRBD1,TRBV11-2,-,TRBJ2-3,TGTGCCAGCAGCCAGGGGGCCAGGGGGCCAGATACGCAGTATTTT,CASSQGARGPDTQYF
TRBD1,TRBV10-3,few,TRBJ1-5,TGTGCCATCAGTGAGGACTCGGGCCAGGGGGCCGACTGGCACCAGCATTTT,CAISEDSGQGADWHQHF
-,TRBV30,once,TRBJ1-6,TGTGCCTGGAGATTGCGGGACGGGGGTAATTCACCCCTCCACTTT,CAWRLRDGGNSPLHF
TRBD2,TRBV5-1,many,TRBJ2-3,TGCGCCAGCAGCTTGCGACTAGCGGTTAACGAAGATACGCAGTATTTT,CASSLRLAVNEDTQYF